This T cell receptor (beta chain) emerged from a study of patients and donors after allogeneic stem cell transplantation. TCRdb analysed the RT-PCR reads with MiXCR anew, one entry per CDR3 protein. The profile shows roughly 250,000 distinct CDR3 sequences, roughly 15% of them singletons. The CDR3 sequence is 14 residues long. Germline values: CDR1 SGHNT, CDR2 YYREEE (reference sequence). Trimming cost V 5 bases and J 7 bases; bases outside gene matches: 10. The chain carries TRBV5-4 and TRBJ2-7; 9 nucleotides agree with TRBD2. Sequencing used blood, either unsorted or a sorted T cell fraction (not recorded which). This receptor was obtained from a human donor who was either an allogeneic HSCT recipient or a stem cell or donor lymphocyte infusion donor (not recorded which). It is not recorded whose cells these are; they may come from a transplant donor. The CDR3 sequence: CASRQTGTSREQYF. CDR3 coding DNA: TGTGCCAGCAGGCAAACCGGGACTAGCAGGGAGCAGTACTTC.